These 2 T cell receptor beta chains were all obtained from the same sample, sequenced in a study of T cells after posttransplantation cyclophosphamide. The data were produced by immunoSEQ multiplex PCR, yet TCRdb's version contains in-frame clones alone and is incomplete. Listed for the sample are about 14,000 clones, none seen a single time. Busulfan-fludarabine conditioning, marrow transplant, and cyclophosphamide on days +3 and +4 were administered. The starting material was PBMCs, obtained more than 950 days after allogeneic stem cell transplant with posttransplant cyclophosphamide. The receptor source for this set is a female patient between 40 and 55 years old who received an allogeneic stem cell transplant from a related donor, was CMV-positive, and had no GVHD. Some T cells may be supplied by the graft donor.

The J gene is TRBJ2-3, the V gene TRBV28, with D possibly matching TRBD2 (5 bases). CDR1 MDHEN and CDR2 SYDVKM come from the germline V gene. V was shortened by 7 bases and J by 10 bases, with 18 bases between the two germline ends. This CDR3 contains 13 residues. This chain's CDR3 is CASTPGPGKAQYF. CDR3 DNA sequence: TGTGCCAGCACCCCCGGTCCGGGGAAGGCGCAGTATTTT.

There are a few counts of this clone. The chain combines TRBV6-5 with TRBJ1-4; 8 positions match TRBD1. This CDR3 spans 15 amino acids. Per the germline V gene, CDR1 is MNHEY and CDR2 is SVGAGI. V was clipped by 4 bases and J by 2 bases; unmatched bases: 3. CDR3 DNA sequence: TGTGCCAGCAGTTGGGGGACAGGTACTAATGAAAAACTGTTTTTT. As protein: CASSWGTGTNEKLFF.